The 20 T cell receptor beta chains below all came from one sample that was sequenced in a study of blood T cell repertoires in COVID-19. Only in-frame clones appear in the TCRdb table, and some are missing; sequencing was by immunoSEQ multiplex PCR. The table has a few hundred thousand clones, approximately 90% seen once. Sequenced input: PBMCs or T cells enriched from blood (not recorded which). The receptors were sampled from a young woman in a cohort exposed to, infected with or recovered from COVID-19 (not recorded which).

With respect to this clone: Other nucleotide sequences from this sample produce the same CDR3. V and J are TRBV7-9 and TRBJ1-1; 7 bases map to TRBD1. Trimming cost V 5 bases and J 3 bases; bases outside gene matches: 3. CDR3 length: 13 residues. Germline V gives CDR1 SEHNR, CDR2 FQNEAQ (reference sequence). The CDR3 coding sequence is TGTGCCAGCAGCCTAACAGGGGACACTGAAGCTTTCTTT. This gives the protein CASSLTGDTEAFF.

CDR3 region: CASSQDRTKQFF. The CDR3 DNA reads as TGTGCCAGCAGCCAAGACCGGACTAAGCAGTTCTTC. The V and J genes are TRBV3-1 (or the pseudogene TRBV3-2) and TRBJ2-1; tentatively, D is TRBD2 (6 bases). V lost 0 bases and J lost 11, with 8 bases in between. The CDR3 has 12 residues. Per germline, CDR1 LGHDT and CDR2 YNNKEL (reference sequence).

This clone turned up a few times. V is TRBV5-6 and J is TRBJ2-7, with a tentative D call TRBD1 (5 bases). CDR1 and CDR2 (germline): SGHDT, YYEEEE. The CDR3 sequence is 15 residues long. V was trimmed by 4 bases and J by 4 bases, leaving 18 bases between them. CDR3 DNA sequence: TGTGCCAGCAGCCCTCCCCCAGGGTTCGGGTACGAGCAGTACTTC. As protein: CASSPPPGFGYEQYF.

Only one count was recorded for this clone. The chain has TRBV27 and TRBJ2-7; tentatively, D is TRBD2 (6 bases). CDR1 is MNHEY, CDR2 SMNVEV, per germline (reference sequence). V shed 4 bases and J shed 0 bases, with 19 bases lying between them. The CDR3 spans 17 residues. The CDR3 loop reads CASSSPPSGHSSYEQYF. The CDR3 DNA follows: TGTGCCAGCAGTTCCCCGCCCAGCGGGCACAGCTCCTACGAGCAGTACTTC.

This clone has just a few counts. The CDR3 sequence is CASSEKGHYGYTF. In nucleotides, the CDR3 is TGCGCCAGCAGTGAGAAGGGGCATTATGGCTACACCTTC. This sequence joins TRBV10-2 and TRBJ1-2; D is possibly TRBD1 (5 bases). In germline, CDR1 is WSHSY, CDR2 SAAADI. The V end lost 2 bases, the J end lost 5 bases, and 9 bases lay between the germline ends. The CDR3 is made up of 13 amino acids.

The chain uses TRBV11-2 and TRBJ2-3; D possibly corresponds to TRBD1 (6 bases). Germline V CDR1 and CDR2: SGHAT, FQNNGV. The CDR3 has 17 amino acids. V dropped 0 bases and J dropped 5 bases, with 18 bases sitting between them. Here the CDR3 reads CASSLEIGRGWRDTQYF. CDR3 bases: TGTGCCAGCAGCTTAGAAATTGGCAGGGGTTGGAGAGATACGCAGTATTTT.

The rearrangement uses TRBV7-9 and TRBJ1-1; D unresolved. The germline gives CDR1 SEHNR, CDR2 FQNEAQ (reference sequence). Trimming left V 0 bases short and J 2 bases short, with 7 bases between. The CDR3 is 14 residues long. The CDR3 coding sequence is TGTGCCAGCAGCTTAGCGAGGAGAAACACTGAAGCTTTCTTT. The encoded protein is CASSLARRNTEAFF.

This clone is a singleton in its sample. The chain links TRBV7-9 to TRBJ2-5; 7 positions match TRBD1. The CDR3 is made up of 14 amino acids. J gave up 1 base and V 5 bases, and 4 bases lay outside the gene matches. Germline CDR1 SEHNR, CDR2 FQNEAQ (reference sequence). CDR3 region: CASSPGTAQETQYF. Here the CDR3 DNA reads TGTGCCAGCAGCCCCGGGACAGCCCAAGAGACCCAGTACTTC.

This clone was seen once. This chain uses TRBV28 with TRBJ1-1; 7 bases map to TRBD1. The CDR3 runs 15 residues. After removal of 5 bases from V and 0 bases from J, the junction contained 6 bases not matched to a gene. Germline CDR1 is MDHEN and CDR2 is SYDVKM. CDR3 region: CASSPGQTMNTEAFF. The CDR3 DNA follows: TGTGCCAGCAGTCCGGGACAGACCATGAACACTGAAGCTTTCTTT.

This chain joins TRBV3-1 (or the pseudogene TRBV3-2) and TRBJ1-6; 9 bases align to TRBD1. Germline V CDR1 and CDR2: LGHDT, YNNKEL (reference sequence). The CDR3 loop spans 14 amino acids. V dropped 3 bases and J dropped 8; count of bases not matched to a gene: 2. The CDR3 nucleotides are TGTGCCAGCAGCCAGGACAGGGGTGATTCACCCCTCCACTTT. Its translation is CASSQDRGDSPLHF.

V gene TRBV9 combines with J gene TRBJ2-3; no clear D. The CDR3 totals 15 residues. The V gene's germline CDR1 is SGDLS and CDR2 YYNGEE. Trimming took 4 bases from V and 2 from J, leaving 14 bases between them. CDR3 DNA: TGTGCCAGCAGCCCCCGAGGCGGAGACACAGATACGCAGTATTTT. Its translation is CASSPRGGDTDTQYF. The complete variable domain, with remaining parts taken from reference TRBV9 and TRBJ2-3, reads DSGVTQTPKHLITATGQRVTLRCSPRSGDLSVYWYQQSLDQGLQFLIQYYNGEERAKGNILERFSAQQFPDLHSELNLSSLELGDSALYFCASSPRGGDTDTQYFGPGTRLTVL.

The V call is TRBV11-2, the J call TRBJ2-7, with D unresolved. CDR3 length: 13 residues. Per the germline V gene, CDR1 is SGHAT and CDR2 is FQNNGV. The V gene lost 0 bases and the J gene lost 8 bases, with 11 bases spanning the gap. CDR3 amino acids: CASSLDWQAKQYF. DNA of the CDR3: TGTGCCAGCAGCTTAGACTGGCAGGCAAAGCAGTACTTC.

Here the CDR3 DNA reads TGTGCCAGCAGCGTATACCCAGCGGGATCCGGGGAGCTGTTTTTT. Protein sequence: CASSVYPAGSGELFF. The J gene is TRBJ2-2, the V gene TRBV9, with TRBD2 matching over 7 bases. The germline V gene has CDR1 SGDLS and CDR2 YYNGEE. The V segment lost 1 base and the J segment 6 bases; nucleotides outside the gene matches: 6. There are 15 residues in the CDR3. The entire variable domain, with the rest obtained from reference TRBV9 and TRBJ2-2, is as follows: DSGVTQTPKHLITATGQRVTLRCSPRSGDLSVYWYQQSLDQGLQFLIQYYNGEERAKGNILERFSAQQFPDLHSELNLSSLELGDSALYFCASSVYPAGSGELFFGEGSRLTVL.

This chain uses TRBV3-1 (or the pseudogene TRBV3-2) with TRBJ2-6; D ambiguous. Germline CDR1 reads LGHDT; CDR2 reads YNNKEL (reference sequence). The length of the CDR3 is 16 residues. Trimming pared 1 base from V and 4 bases from J, leaving 11 bases between. The CDR3 DNA is TGTGCCAGCAGCCAAGGCCAGTTCCCAGGGGCCAACGTCCTGACTTTC. It is translated as CASSQGQFPGANVLTF.

The chain is built from TRBV5-6 and TRBJ1-3, with D possibly matching TRBD1 (5 bases). The CDR3 is made up of 15 amino acids. Germline CDR1 is SGHDT and CDR2 is YYEEEE. V was shortened by 1 base and J by 0 bases, with 8 bases between the two germline ends. CDR3 bases: TGTGCCAGCAGCTTGCAGGGCCCCTCTGGAAACACCATATATTTT. This sequence encodes CASSLQGPSGNTIYF.

V is TRBV2 and J is TRBJ2-7, with 8 bases lining up with TRBD2. From germline, CDR1 is SNHLY and CDR2 FYNNEI. Germline trimming cut 3 bases from V and 1 base from J; bases unmatched to any gene: 5. This CDR3 spans 15 amino acids. CDR3 sequence: CASSERVAGSYEQYF. The CDR3, as DNA: TGTGCCAGCAGTGAGAGGGTAGCGGGATCCTACGAGCAGTACTTC.

The J gene is TRBJ1-2, the V gene TRBV7-5; no DNA check was done on the table's D call, TRBD1. TRBV7-5 is listed as a pseudogene. This CDR3 is built from 14 residues. The CDR3 sequence is CARSLAIGQKGYTF. DNA of the CDR3: TGTGCCAGAAGCTTAGCCATCGGACAGAAAGGCTACACCTTC.

This rearrangement joins TRBV18 to TRBJ2-1; 10 bases are shared with TRBD2. The V and J ends lost 2 bases and 3 bases, in that order; junction bases with no gene match: 7. This CDR3 is built from 17 residues. Germline loops: CDR1 KGHSH, CDR2 LQKENI. The DNA for the CDR3 is TGTGCCAGCTCACCAATGGCTAGCGGGAGTGACTACAATGAGCAGTTCTTC. It codes for CASSPMASGSDYNEQFF.

V usage is TRBV6-1 and J usage is TRBJ1-1; TRBD1 aligns across 7 bases. Losses at the gene ends were 3 bases for V and 3 bases for J; bases not matched to a gene: 4. Germline values: CDR1 MNHNS, CDR2 SASEGT. This CDR3 region has 14 residues. CDR3 sequence: CASSETGRDTEAFF. CDR3 coding DNA: TGTGCCAGCAGTGAGACAGGGCGAGACACTGAAGCTTTCTTT.

CDR3 coding DNA: TGTGCCAGCCGGGACAGGGGACGAACTGAAGCTTTCTTT. Translation gives CASRDRGRTEAFF. The J gene is TRBJ1-1, the V gene TRBV19; 10 bases fit TRBD1. CDR3 length: 13 amino acids. V trimming: 9 bases; J trimming: 5 bases; junction bases outside the gene matches: 6. Germline V gene sequence: CDR1 LNHDA, CDR2 SQIVND (reference sequence).